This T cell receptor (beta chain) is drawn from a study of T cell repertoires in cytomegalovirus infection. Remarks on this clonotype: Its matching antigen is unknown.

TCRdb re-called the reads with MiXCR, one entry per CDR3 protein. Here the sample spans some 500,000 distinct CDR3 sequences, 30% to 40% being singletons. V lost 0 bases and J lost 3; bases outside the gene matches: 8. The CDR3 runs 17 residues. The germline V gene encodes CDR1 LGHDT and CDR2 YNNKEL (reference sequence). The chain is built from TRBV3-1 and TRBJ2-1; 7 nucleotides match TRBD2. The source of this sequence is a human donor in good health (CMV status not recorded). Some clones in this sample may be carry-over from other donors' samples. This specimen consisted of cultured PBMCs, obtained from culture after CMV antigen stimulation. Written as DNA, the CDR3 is TGTGCCAGCAGCCAAGACCCGACTAGCTATGGCTACAATGAGCAGTTCTTC. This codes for CASSQDPTSYGYNEQFF.